This T cell receptor (beta chain) was captured by sequencing in a study of CD8 T cells in ankylosing spondylitis. There are 11 residues in the CDR3. Germline values: CDR1 SQVTM, CDR2 ANQGSEA. Whole-study findings and limits: Both synovial fluid and blood in reactive arthritis had previously been reported to carry some motif variants. A TCR beta motif made of 7 to 9 highly homologous variants seemed typical of ankylosing spondylitis blood.

Via MiXCR, TCRdb re-called the 5' RACE reads, giving one row per CDR3 protein. Of about 500,000 distinct CDR3 sequences listed, approximately 12% are singletons. With regard to this clonotype: Antigen: not known.

What was sequenced was blood, either unsorted or a sorted T cell fraction (not recorded which). The clonotype was recovered from a male donor with ankylosing spondylitis. This chain uses TRBV29-1 with TRBJ1-1; no clear D. CDR3 DNA: TGCAGTGTTACACGCTACACTGAAGCTTTCTTT. The encoded protein is CSVTRYTEAFF.